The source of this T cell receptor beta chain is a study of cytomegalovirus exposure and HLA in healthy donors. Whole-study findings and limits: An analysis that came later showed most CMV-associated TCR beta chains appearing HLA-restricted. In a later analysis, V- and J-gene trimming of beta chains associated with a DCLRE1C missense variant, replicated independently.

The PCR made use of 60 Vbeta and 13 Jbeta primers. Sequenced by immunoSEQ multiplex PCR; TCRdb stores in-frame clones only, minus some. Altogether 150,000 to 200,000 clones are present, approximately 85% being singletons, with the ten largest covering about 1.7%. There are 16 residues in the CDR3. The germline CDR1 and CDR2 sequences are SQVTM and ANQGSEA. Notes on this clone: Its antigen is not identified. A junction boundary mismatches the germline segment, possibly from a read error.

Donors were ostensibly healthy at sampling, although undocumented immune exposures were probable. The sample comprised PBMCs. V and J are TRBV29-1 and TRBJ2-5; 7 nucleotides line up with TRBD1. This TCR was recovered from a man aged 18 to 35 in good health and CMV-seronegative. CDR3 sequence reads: CSVEEGAGGAQGTQYF. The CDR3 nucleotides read TGCAGCGTTGAAGAGGGTGCAGGGGGAGCCCAAGGGACCCAGTACTTC.